A selection of T cell receptor beta chains follows, all from one sample in a study of vaccination and CD4 T cells after COVID-19. No antigen has been assigned to these receptors. MiXCR, applied by TCRdb to the PCR reads, yields one record per CDR3 protein. The sample contains approximately 9,500 distinct CDR3 sequences, less than 50% of which appear only once. Source material: CD4+ T cells from blood, cultured in vitro. The source of these receptors is a human donor in good health. The conserved cysteine and the conserved F or W are not part of the CDR3 here. The listing skips clone size in some rows; elsewhere it reads once, few, many or a size class.

v_call: TRBV20-1
clone_size: -
cdr3_length: 14
j_call: TRBJ2-3
cdr3_aa: SARSGRQGARDTQY

v_call: TRBV15
clone_size: few
cdr3_length: 12
j_call: TRBJ1-1
cdr3_aa: ATSRDRLNTEAF

v_call: TRBV20-1
clone_size: few
cdr3_length: 11
j_call: TRBJ2-7
cdr3_aa: SARSRLAYEQY

v_call: TRBV6-1
clone_size: -
cdr3_length: 14
j_call: TRBJ1-2
cdr3_aa: ASTSGEGAWRGGYT

v_call: TRBV6-1
clone_size: -
cdr3_length: 10
j_call: TRBJ1-5
cdr3_aa: ASMKGDQPQH

v_call: TRBV2
clone_size: -
cdr3_length: 12
j_call: TRBJ2-2
cdr3_aa: ARGGRENTGELF

v_call: TRBV28
clone_size: -
cdr3_length: 12
j_call: TRBJ2-7
cdr3_aa: ASSFGGLIYEQY

v_call: TRBV14
clone_size: -
cdr3_length: 11
j_call: TRBJ1-6
cdr3_aa: ASSQLVNSPLH

v_call: TRBV20-1
clone_size: -
cdr3_length: 12
j_call: TRBJ1-5
cdr3_aa: SASLDTNNQPQH

v_call: TRBV28
clone_size: -
cdr3_length: 14
j_call: TRBJ1-4
cdr3_aa: ASSLRTEATNEKLF

v_call: TRBV11-2
clone_size: -
cdr3_length: 10
j_call: TRBJ2-7
cdr3_aa: ASSPISYEQY

v_call: TRBV19
clone_size: few
cdr3_length: 12
j_call: TRBJ1-1
cdr3_aa: ASSIWGPNTEAF

v_call: TRBV7-9
clone_size: few
cdr3_length: 13
j_call: TRBJ2-2
cdr3_aa: ASSLGAGNTGELF

v_call: TRBV14
clone_size: -
cdr3_length: 13
j_call: TRBJ1-2
cdr3_aa: ASRLSGGASYGYT

v_call: TRBV6-1
clone_size: few
cdr3_length: 13
j_call: TRBJ1-1
cdr3_aa: ASSRGQGGSTEAF

v_call: TRBV20-1
clone_size: -
cdr3_length: 13
j_call: TRBJ2-3
cdr3_aa: SATPSWGKTDTQY

v_call: TRBV20-1
clone_size: few
cdr3_length: 8
j_call: TRBJ2-5
cdr3_aa: SAARETQY

v_call: TRBV12-3/TRBV12-4
clone_size: -
cdr3_length: 12
j_call: TRBJ2-3
cdr3_aa: ASSRRQGADTQY

v_call: TRBV7-2
clone_size: once
cdr3_length: 12
j_call: TRBJ2-1
cdr3_aa: ASSLGSAINEQF

v_call: TRBV15
clone_size: medium-sized
cdr3_length: 11
j_call: TRBJ2-7
cdr3_aa: ATSRGQLYEQY

v_call: TRBV7-9
clone_size: -
cdr3_length: 11
j_call: TRBJ1-1
cdr3_aa: ASSGRANTEAF

v_call: TRBV7-9
clone_size: -
cdr3_length: 11
j_call: TRBJ2-1
cdr3_aa: ASSLSGGNEQF